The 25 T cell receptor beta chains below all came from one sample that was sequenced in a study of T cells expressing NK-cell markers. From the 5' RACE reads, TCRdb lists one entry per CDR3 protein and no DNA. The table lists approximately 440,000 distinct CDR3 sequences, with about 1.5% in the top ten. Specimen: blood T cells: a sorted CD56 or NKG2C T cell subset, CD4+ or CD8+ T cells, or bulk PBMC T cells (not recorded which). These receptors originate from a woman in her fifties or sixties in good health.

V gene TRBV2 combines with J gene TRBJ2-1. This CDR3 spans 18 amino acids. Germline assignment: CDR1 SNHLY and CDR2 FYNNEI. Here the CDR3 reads CASSGVGVPFDKYNEQFF.

CDR3 region: CASSSSDGTEQYF. The chain carries TRBV11-2 and TRBJ2-7. The germline V gene has CDR1 SGHAT and CDR2 FQNNGV. The CDR3 is 13 amino acids.

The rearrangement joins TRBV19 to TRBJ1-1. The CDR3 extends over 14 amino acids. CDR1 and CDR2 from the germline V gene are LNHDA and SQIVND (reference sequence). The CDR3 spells CASSIKVASPEAFF.

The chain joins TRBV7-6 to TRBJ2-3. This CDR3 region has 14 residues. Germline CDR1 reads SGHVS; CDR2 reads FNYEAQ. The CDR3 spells CASSQTASTDTQYF.

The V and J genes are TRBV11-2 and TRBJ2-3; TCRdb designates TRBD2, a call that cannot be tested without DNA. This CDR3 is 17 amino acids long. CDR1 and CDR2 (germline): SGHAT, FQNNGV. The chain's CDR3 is CASSRGLAGGPKDTQYF. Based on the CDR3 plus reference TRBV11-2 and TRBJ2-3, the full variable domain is EAGVAQSPRYKIIEKRQSVAFWCNPISGHATLYWYQQILGQGPKLLIQFQNNGVVDDSQLPKDRFSAERLKGVDSTLKIQPAKLEDSAVYLCASSRGLAGGPKDTQYFGPGTRLTVL.

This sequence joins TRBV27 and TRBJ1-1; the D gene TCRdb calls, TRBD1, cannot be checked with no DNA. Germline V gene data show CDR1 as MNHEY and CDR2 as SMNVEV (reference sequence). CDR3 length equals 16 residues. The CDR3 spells CASSSGQGWLFTEAFF.

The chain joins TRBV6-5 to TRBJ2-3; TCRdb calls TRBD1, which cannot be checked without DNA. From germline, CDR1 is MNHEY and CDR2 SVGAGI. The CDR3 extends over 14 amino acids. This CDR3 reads CASRQGFYTDTQYF.

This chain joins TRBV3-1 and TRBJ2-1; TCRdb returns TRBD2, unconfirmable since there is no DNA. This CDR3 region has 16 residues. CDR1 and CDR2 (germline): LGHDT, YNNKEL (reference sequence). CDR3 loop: CASSPTGLNSYNEQFF.

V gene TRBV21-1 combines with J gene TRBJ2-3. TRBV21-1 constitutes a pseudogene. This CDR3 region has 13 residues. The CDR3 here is CASSKGKGYTQYF.

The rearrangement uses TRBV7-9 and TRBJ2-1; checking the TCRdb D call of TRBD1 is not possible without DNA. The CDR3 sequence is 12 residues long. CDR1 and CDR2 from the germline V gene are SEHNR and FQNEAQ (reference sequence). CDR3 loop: CASSRQEGMGFF.

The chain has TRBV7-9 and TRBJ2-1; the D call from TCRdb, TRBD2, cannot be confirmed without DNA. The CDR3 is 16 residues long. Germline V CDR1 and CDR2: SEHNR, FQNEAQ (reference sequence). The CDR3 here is CASSAERGLSYNEQFF. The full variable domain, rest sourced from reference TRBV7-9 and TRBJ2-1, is DTGVSQNPRHKITKRGQNVTFRCDPISEHNRLYWYRQTLGQGPEFLTYFQNEAQLEKSRLLSDRFSAERPKGSFSTLEIQRTEQGDSAMYLCASSAERGLSYNEQFFGPGTRLTVL.

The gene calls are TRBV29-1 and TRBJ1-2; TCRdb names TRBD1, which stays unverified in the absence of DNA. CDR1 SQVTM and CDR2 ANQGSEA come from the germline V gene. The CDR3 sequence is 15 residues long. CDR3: CSVLLGGTGNYGYTF.

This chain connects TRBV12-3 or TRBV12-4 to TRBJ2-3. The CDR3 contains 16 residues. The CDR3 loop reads CASRSSRLLRADTQYF.

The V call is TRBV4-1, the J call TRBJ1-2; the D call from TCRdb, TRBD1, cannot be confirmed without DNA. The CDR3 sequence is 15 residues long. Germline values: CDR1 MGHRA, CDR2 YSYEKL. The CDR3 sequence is CASSQPVTKSEGYTF.

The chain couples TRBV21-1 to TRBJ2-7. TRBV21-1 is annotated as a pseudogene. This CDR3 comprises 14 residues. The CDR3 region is CASSKIEELREQYF.

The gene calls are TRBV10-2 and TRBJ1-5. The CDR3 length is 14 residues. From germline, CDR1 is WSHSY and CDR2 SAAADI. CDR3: CASSTGLSNQPQHF.

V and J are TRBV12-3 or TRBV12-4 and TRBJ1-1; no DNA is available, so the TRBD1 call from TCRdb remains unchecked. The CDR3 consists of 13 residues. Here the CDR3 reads CASTPQGYTEAFF.

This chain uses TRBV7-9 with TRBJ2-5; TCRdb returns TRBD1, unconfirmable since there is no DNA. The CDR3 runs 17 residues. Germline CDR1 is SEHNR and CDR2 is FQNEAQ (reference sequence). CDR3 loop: CASSLTWDPQLQETQYF.

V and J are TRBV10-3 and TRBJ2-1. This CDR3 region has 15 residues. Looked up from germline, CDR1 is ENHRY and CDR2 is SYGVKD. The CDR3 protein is CAISDLVARANEQFF.

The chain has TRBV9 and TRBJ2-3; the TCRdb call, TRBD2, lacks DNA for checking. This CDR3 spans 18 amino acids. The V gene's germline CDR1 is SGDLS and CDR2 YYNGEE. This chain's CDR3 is CASSVVPGLAGVSDTQYF.

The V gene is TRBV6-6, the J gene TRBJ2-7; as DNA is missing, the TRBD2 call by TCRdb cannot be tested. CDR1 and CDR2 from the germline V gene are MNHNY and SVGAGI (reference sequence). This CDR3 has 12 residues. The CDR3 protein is CASSPTGREQYF.

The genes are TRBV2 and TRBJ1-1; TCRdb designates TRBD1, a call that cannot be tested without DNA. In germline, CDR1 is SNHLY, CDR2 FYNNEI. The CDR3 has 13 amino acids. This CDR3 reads CASSPVGGSGAFF.

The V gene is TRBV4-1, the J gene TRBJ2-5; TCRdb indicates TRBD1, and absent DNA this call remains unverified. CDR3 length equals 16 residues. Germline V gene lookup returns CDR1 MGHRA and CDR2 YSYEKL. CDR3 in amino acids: CASSQEGRTGEETQYF.

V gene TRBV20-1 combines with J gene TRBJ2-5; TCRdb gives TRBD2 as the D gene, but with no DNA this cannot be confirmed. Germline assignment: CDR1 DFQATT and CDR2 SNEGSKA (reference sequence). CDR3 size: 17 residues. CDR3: CSAFSGRAAGNQETQYF.

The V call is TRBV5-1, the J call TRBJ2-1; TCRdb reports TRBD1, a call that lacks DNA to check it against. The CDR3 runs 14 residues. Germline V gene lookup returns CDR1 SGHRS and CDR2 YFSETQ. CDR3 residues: CASSLEAGWNEQFF.